This T cell receptor beta chain is from a study of OX40 agonist ivuxolimab in advanced cancers. Study summary: Allowance was made for prior anti-PD-1, anti-PD-L1 or anti-CTLA-4 therapy, and 40% to 45% had some.

The CDR3 is 16 amino acids. The trim removed 3 bases at V and 5 bases at J, leaving 11 bases unmatched. Per the germline V gene, CDR1 is MDHEN and CDR2 is SYDVKM. Individuals having autoimmune disease history or systemic immunosuppression were not enrolled. TCRdb's copy holds only in-frame clones and misses some; the assay was immunoSEQ multiplex PCR. Of approximately 35,000 clones in the sample, around 89% were seen once. The TCR comes from an adult with an advanced solid tumor such as melanoma, head and neck, liver or kidney cancer. The V and J genes are TRBV28 and TRBJ2-7; 9 nucleotides agree with TRBD1. Sequences were derived from CD4+ or CD8+ T cells sorted from blood, sampled in a trial of the OX40 agonist ivuxolimab. DNA of the CDR3: TGTGCCAGCAGTTTGGTTTATGGACAGGGGAAGGACGAGCAGTACTTC. Translation gives CASSLVYGQGKDEQYF.